This TCR beta chain was observed in a study of cytomegalovirus exposure and HLA in healthy donors. Details on this clone: Its antigen is as yet unknown.

Whole-study results and caveats: That first-cohort TCR clusters tended to co-occur in the 95 to 150 validation repertoires was found in a later analysis.

TCRdb's table, derived via immunoSEQ multiplex PCR, lists solely in-frame clones and lacks some. The sample has 150,000 to 200,000 clones, 85% seen once. Separate from the approximately 650-subject first cohort, the 120-subject validation cohort was the one that the donors belonged to. The sequenced sample consisted of PBMCs. The clonotype was recovered from a man between 18 and 29 years old in good health and CMV-seropositive.

DNA of the CDR3: TGTGCCAGCAGTTTTTCGACAGGGGGCGGCGAGCAGTACTTC. This codes for CASSFSTGGGEQYF. The chain carries TRBV28 and TRBJ2-7; 10 bases agree with TRBD1. J lost 6 bases, V lost 3 bases, and 5 bases had no gene match. Germline CDR1 is MDHEN and CDR2 is SYDVKM. The CDR3 covers 14 residues.